What follows are 14 T cell receptor beta chains derived from one specimen sequenced in a study of blood T cells in healthy people across ages. PCR was performed a second time for roughly 7 to 12 cycles using a sample-barcoded 5' primer and a J-beta primer mix. TCRdb fed the 5' RACE reads into MiXCR, producing one record per CDR3 protein. The table includes about 1.4 million distinct CDR3 sequences, around 55% detected once. Sequencing was done on a sample of blood. The receptors were gathered from a man between 18 and 29 years old in good health.

For this clonotype: A junction end diverges from the germline sequence, so it may reflect a read error. This chain uses TRBV25-1 with TRBJ2-7; 8 bases align to TRBD1. Looked up from germline, CDR1 is MGHDK and CDR2 is SYGVNS. The CDR3 is made up of 13 amino acids. CDR3 sequence (DNA): TGTGCCGTCGGGGACAGGAGCTCCTACGGGCAGTACTTC. Residues: CAVGDRSSYGQYF.

CDR3 nucleotide sequence: TGTGCCAGCAGTGATGCAGGGCCTTTTGAAAAACTGTTTTTT. It codes for CASSDAGPFEKLFF. This chain links TRBV6-1 with TRBJ1-4; weak D call: TRBD1 (5 bases). V dropped 3 bases and J dropped 7 bases, with 12 bases sitting between them. There are 14 residues in the CDR3. The germline V gene has CDR1 MNHNS and CDR2 SASEGT.

The rearrangement links TRBV29-1 to TRBJ2-7, with 11 bases fitting TRBD1. The V and J ends lost 8 bases and 0 bases, in that order; junction bases with no gene match: 6. The CDR3 covers 14 residues. Germline V gene lookup returns CDR1 SQVTM and CDR2 ANQGSEA. The CDR3 sequence is CSIGTGGISYEQYF. As DNA, the CDR3 is TGCAGCATCGGGACAGGGGGAATCTCCTACGAGCAGTACTTC.

The chain links TRBV18 to TRBJ1-5; 9 bases line up with TRBD1. V trimming: 5 bases; J trimming: 4 bases; junction bases outside the gene matches: 3. This CDR3 has 14 residues. Germline V gene sequence: CDR1 KGHSH, CDR2 LQKENI. CDR3 sequence: CASSKGQGNQPQHF. For the CDR3, the DNA is TGTGCCAGCTCAAAAGGACAGGGGAATCAGCCCCAGCATTTT. Based on the CDR3 plus reference TRBV18 and TRBJ1-5, the full variable domain is NAGVMQNPRHLVRRRGQEARLRCSPMKGHSHVYWYRQLPEEGLKFMVYLQKENIIDESGMPKERFSAEFPKEGPSILRIQQVVRGDSAAYFCASSKGQGNQPQHFGDGTRLSIL.

The genes are TRBV20-1 and TRBJ2-1; possibly TRBD2 for D (6 bases). Germline V gene sequence: CDR1 DFQATT, CDR2 SNEGSKA (reference sequence). Trimming cost V 3 bases and J 4 bases, with 16 bases left between them. CDR3 length: 15 amino acids. DNA of the CDR3: TGCAGTGCTAGTGATACCCGGGACTCATACAATGAGCAGTTCTTC. This translates into CSASDTRDSYNEQFF.

The DNA of the CDR3 is TGTGCCAGCAGCTTAAATTTCGGGACTCGGATCTACGAGCAGTACTTC. Translated: CASSLNFGTRIYEQYF. V is TRBV7-2 and J is TRBJ2-5; weak D call: TRBD2 (6 bases). The DNA end is a closer match to TRBJ2-7, so the J assignment may be wrong. CDR1 and CDR2 (germline): SGHTA, FQGNSA. This CDR3 has 16 residues.

This chain joins TRBV15 and TRBJ2-7; the D is unclear. Trimming cost V 0 bases and J 1 base, with 10 bases left between them. The V gene's germline CDR1 is LNHNV and CDR2 YYDKDF (reference sequence). This CDR3 spans 15 amino acids. As DNA, the CDR3 is TGTGCCACCAGCAGAGATCTTCGGCTTTCCTACGAGCAGTACTTC. Residues: CATSRDLRLSYEQYF.

This rearrangement joins TRBV27 to TRBJ2-7; D possibly uses TRBD1 or TRBD2 (6 bases each). The CDR3 contains 17 residues. The germline V gene encodes CDR1 MNHEY and CDR2 SMNVEV (reference sequence). Trimming removed 2 bases from V and 3 bases from J, with 20 bases in between. The CDR3 is CASSLAAGAGSSYEQYF. CDR3 nucleotides: TGTGCCAGCAGTTTAGCAGCAGGGGCGGGATCGAGCTACGAGCAGTACTTC.

J is TRBJ1-5 and V is TRBV20-1; unclear D gene. V was trimmed by 6 bases and J by 1 base, leaving 16 bases between them. This CDR3 is 15 amino acids long. The germline V gene has CDR1 DFQATT and CDR2 SNEGSKA (reference sequence). CDR3 region: CSALGWGGSNQPQHF. CDR3 bases: TGCAGTGCCTTGGGCTGGGGAGGGAGCAATCAGCCCCAGCATTTT.

This clonotype was recorded a few times. V usage is TRBV12-3 or TRBV12-4 and J usage is TRBJ2-1; 7 positions agree with TRBD1. The CDR3 is made up of 14 amino acids. After removal of 6 bases from V and 1 base from J, the junction contained 3 bases not matched to a gene. CDR3 nucleotide sequence: TGTGCCAGCAGACAGACAGGGTCCTACAATGAGCAGTTCTTC. Protein product: CASRQTGSYNEQFF.

The V and J genes are TRBV4-1 and TRBJ2-1; the match to TRBD1 covers 7 bases. V gave up 3 bases and J gave up 7 bases; unmatched junction bases: 6. CDR1 MGHRA and CDR2 YSYEKL come from the germline V gene. The length of the CDR3 is 14 residues. CDR3 nucleotide sequence: TGCGCCAGCAGCCACCAGGGACAGCCAAATGAGCAGTTCTTC. This encodes CASSHQGQPNEQFF.

Only a few counts were recorded for this clonotype. The chain recombines TRBV7-8 with TRBJ2-5; 10 bases are a match to TRBD1. Germline V CDR1 and CDR2: SGHVS, FQNEAQ. CDR3 size: 15 residues. Trimming at V came to 2 bases and at J to 5 bases, leaving 5 bases not matched to a gene. CDR3 nucleotide sequence: TGTGCCAGCAGCTTACGACAGGGGGCTGGGGAGACCCAGTACTTC. It yields the protein CASSLRQGAGETQYF.

This clonotype was picked up a small number of times. The chain combines TRBV9 with TRBJ1-6, with D hard to call. The germline CDR1 and CDR2 sequences are SGDLS and YYNGEE. Trimming stripped 0 bases from V and 5 bases from J, with 9 bases between. The CDR3 covers 15 residues. The CDR3 sequence: CASSVERADNSPLHF. Here the CDR3 DNA reads TGTGCCAGCAGCGTAGAACGCGCCGATAATTCACCCCTCCACTTT.

The chain employs TRBV15 and TRBJ2-7; no definite D call. The CDR3 has 14 residues. With 3 bases removed from V and 2 bases from J, the gap between germline ends came to 11 bases. CDR1 is LNHNV, CDR2 YYDKDF, per germline (reference sequence). The CDR3 nucleotides read TGTGCCACCAGCAGGGCCATGCCTACCTACGAGCAGTACTTC. This translates into CATSRAMPTYEQYF. The variable domain in full, with the rest retrieved from reference TRBV15 and TRBJ2-7, is DAMVIQNPRYQVTQFGKPVTLSCSQTLNHNVMYWYQQKSSQAPKLLFHYYDKDFNNEADTPDNFQSRRPNTSFCFLDIRSPGLGDTAMYLCATSRAMPTYEQYFGPGTRLTVT.